One sample yielded the 3 T cell receptor beta chains listed below, sequenced in a study of shared clonotypes between healthy human individuals. Assay used: immunoSEQ multiplex PCR; TCRdb lists only in-frame clones, some missing. The sample contains around 530,000 clones, around three quarters of which appear only once. The specimen sequenced was PBMCs. The receptors were sampled from a woman between 40 and 55 years old in good health. Some clones in this sample may be carry-over from other donors' samples.

This sequence joins TRBV7-9 and TRBJ1-2, with D perhaps TRBD1 (6 bases). The CDR3 contains 14 residues. The V gene's germline CDR1 is SEHNR and CDR2 FQNEAQ (reference sequence). V was clipped by 5 bases and J by 4 bases, with 14 bases between them. The CDR3 sequence: CASSPPTGPYGYTF. DNA for the CDR3: TGTGCCAGCAGCCCCCCGACAGGTCCCTATGGCTACACCTTC.

The chain links TRBV6-5 to TRBJ1-5; D unclear. Looked up from germline, CDR1 is MNHEY and CDR2 is SVGAGI. This CDR3 is 13 amino acids long. Between the trimmed V and J ends, which lost 3 bases and 7 bases, there was a span of 10 bases. CDR3 bases: TGTGCCAGCAGTTATTCCATACGGCAGCCCCAGCATTTT. It codes for CASSYSIRQPQHF.

V gene TRBV7-9 combines with J gene TRBJ2-1, with D perhaps given as TRBD1 or TRBD2 (6 bases each). Trimming left V 1 base short and J 5 bases short, with 21 bases between. In germline, CDR1 is SEHNR, CDR2 FQNEAQ (reference sequence). The CDR3 contains 18 residues. The CDR3 region is CASSLVGARRGPNNEQFF. The CDR3 bases are TGTGCCAGCAGCTTAGTGGGGGCTAGGCGGGGACCTAACAATGAGCAGTTCTTC.